One sample yielded the 13 T cell receptor beta chains listed below, sequenced in a study of molecular identifiers for immune sequencing clone quantification. MiXCR, run by TCRdb on the PCR reads, gives a single entry per CDR3 protein. The table includes 50,000 or so distinct CDR3 sequences, roughly a quarter detected once. Sequenced: naive CD8+ T cells from blood, with Jurkat cell RNA spiked in. The subset: FACS-sorted CD8+CD4-CCR7+CD45RA+ naive T cells. The receptors shown here come from a human donor in good health. Some libraries in this study had Jurkat cell RNA spiked in.

About this clonotype itself: It may be a read error: a sequence one base away is much more abundant. The genes are TRBV29-1 and TRBJ1-2; 7 bases are shared with TRBD1. V shed 8 bases and J 0 bases; nucleotides not matched to a gene: 9. The CDR3 runs 14 residues. The V gene's germline CDR1 is SQVTM and CDR2 ANQGSEA. CDR3 residues: CSSITGQTNYGYTF. As DNA, the CDR3 is TGCAGCTCCATTACGGGACAGACTAACTATGGCTACACCTTC.

This clonotype was seen many times. The DNA of the CDR3 is TGTGCCAGCAGCACCGTTAACTCCTACAATGAGCAGTTCTTC. As protein: CASSTVNSYNEQFF. The chain couples TRBV7-8 to TRBJ2-1; D gene uncertain. CDR3 length: 14 residues. Germline CDR1 is SGHVS and CDR2 is FQNEAQ. Trimming shortened V by 5 bases and J by 0 bases, and 8 bases separated the two germline ends.

A note on this clonotype: One base away lies a much larger clone, so this may be a sequencing read error. V is TRBV7-9 and J is TRBJ1-4; no reliable D call. This CDR3 has 14 amino acids. V lost 7 bases to trimming and J lost 7 bases, with 16 bases between them. The germline CDR1 and CDR2 sequences are SEHNR and FQNEAQ (reference sequence). The CDR3 sequence is CASTTGASTEKLFF. For the CDR3, the DNA is TGTGCCAGCACTACTGGTGCGAGTACTGAAAAACTGTTTTTT.

This clonotype came up many times. The gene calls are TRBV7-9 and TRBJ2-7; D possibly corresponds to TRBD2 (6 bases). This CDR3 is 14 amino acids long. Looked up from germline, CDR1 is SEHNR and CDR2 is FQNEAQ (reference sequence). V lost 5 bases and J lost 2, with 13 bases in between. The CDR3 DNA sequence: TGTGCCAGCAGCCGCGGGAACGGGCCCTACGAGCAGTACTTC. This sequence encodes CASSRGNGPYEQYF.

This clonotype has a count of ten or more. The rearrangement joins TRBV7-9 to TRBJ2-7, with D perhaps TRBD2 (5 bases). Trimming took 5 bases from V and 7 from J, leaving 12 bases between them. This CDR3 region has 12 residues. Germline CDR1 reads SEHNR; CDR2 reads FQNEAQ (reference sequence). The CDR3 coding sequence is TGTGCCAGCAGCAAACCACCGGGGGAGCAGTACTTC. Its translation is CASSKPPGEQYF.

As concerns this clonotype: A much bigger clone sits one base away, suggesting this may be a read error. The chain couples TRBV7-2 to TRBJ2-7; 9 bases are a match to TRBD2. Trimming took 5 bases from V and 3 from J; bases not matched to a gene: 11. In germline, CDR1 is SGHTA, CDR2 FQGNSA. The CDR3 spans 16 residues. The CDR3 DNA is TGTGCCAGCAGCCCTGGATGGAGCGGGAGGATCTACGAGCAGTACTTC. This codes for CASSPGWSGRIYEQYF. Complete variable domain (other parts from reference TRBV7-2 and TRBJ2-7): GAGVSQSPSNKVTEKGKDVELRCDPISGHTALYWYRQSLGQGLEFLIYFQGNSAPDKSGLPSDRFSAERTGGSVSTLTIQRTQQEDSAVYLCASSPGWSGRIYEQYFGPGTRLTVT.

With regard to this clonotype: A read error may be the cause here, since a much bigger clone is one base away. As DNA, the CDR3 is TGCAGTGCTGGGAACTCCCCGGGACAGGGGTTGGAGACCCAGTACTTC. Amino acids: CSAGNSPGQGLETQYF. V gene TRBV20-1 combines with J gene TRBJ2-5, with 10 nucleotides matching TRBD1. J gave up 5 bases and V 5 bases, and 14 bases lay outside the gene matches. Germline-derived CDR1 and CDR2 are DFQATT and SNEGSKA (reference sequence). The CDR3 is 16 residues long.

A word on this clonotype: One base away lies a much larger clone, so this may be a sequencing read error. The CDR3 coding sequence is TGTGCCAACAGCTTAGACGGAGTCTACGAGCAGTACTTC. As protein: CANSLDGVYEQYF. The genes are TRBV7-9 and TRBJ2-7, with unresolved D. This CDR3 has 13 residues. The germline CDR1 and CDR2 sequences are SEHNR and FQNEAQ (reference sequence).

The table lists this clonotype with many counts. This chain uses TRBV19 with TRBJ2-7, with D perhaps matching TRBD1 (6 bases). There are 14 residues in the CDR3. The V gene lost 6 bases and the J gene lost 0 bases, with 12 bases spanning the gap. Germline V gene sequence: CDR1 LNHDA, CDR2 SQIVND (reference sequence). CDR3 in amino acids: CASRLTGNSYEQYF. DNA of the CDR3: TGTGCCAGTAGATTAACAGGGAACTCCTACGAGCAGTACTTC.

This clonotype was counted many times. The chain recombines TRBV30 with TRBJ2-7; 9 bases map to TRBD1. Germline CDR1 and CDR2: GTSNPN and SVGIG (reference sequence). V lost 2 bases to trimming and J lost 5 bases; unmatched junction nucleotides: 10. The CDR3 extends over 15 amino acids. CDR3 DNA sequence: TGTGCCTGGAGTCTTGGACAGGGGTTTCGTGACGAGCAGTACTTC. The encoded protein is CAWSLGQGFRDEQYF.

As regards this clonotype: This may be a read error: a much more frequent sequence differs by one nucleotide. The chain couples TRBV7-9 to TRBJ2-7, with no clear D. Germline V gives CDR1 SEHNR, CDR2 FQNEAQ (reference sequence). Trimming removed 7 bases at V and 1 base at J, with 20 bases between. This CDR3 spans 16 amino acids. The CDR3 reads CASIRPGSNLSYEQYF. In DNA form, the CDR3 reads TGTGCCAGCATCCGTCCGGGTAGTAATCTTTCCTACGAGCAGTACTTC.

Comment on this clonotype: The CDR3 ends on some other residue instead of the conserved phenylalanine or tryptophan, so this is likely a read error. The rearrangement links TRBV13 to TRBJ1-4, with TRBD1 matching over 7 bases. This CDR3 has 15 amino acids. Per germline, CDR1 PRHDT and CDR2 FYEKMQ (reference sequence). The CDR3 region is CASSRRQGMGEKLFY. CDR3 DNA sequence: TGTGCGAGCAGCCGAAGACAGGGTATGGGTGAAAAACTGTTTTAT.

V is TRBV13 and J is TRBJ2-2; D call uncertain. Trimming removed 0 bases from V and 13 bases from J, with 12 bases in between. The V gene's germline CDR1 is PRHDT and CDR2 FYEKMQ (reference sequence). This CDR3 spans 13 amino acids. CDR3 residues: CASSLGGSRVLFF. CDR3 bases: TGTGCCAGCAGCTTAGGCGGTTCTCGGGTGCTGTTTTTT.